The clone carrying this TCR beta chain was counted ten times or more. Its target is unknown. A universal primer site arose from template switching, and cDNA bore unique molecular identifiers. One entry per CDR3 protein results from TCRdb running MiXCR on the 5' RACE reads. The sample has roughly 710,000 distinct CDR3 sequences; less than 7% are singletons. This entry is derived from a study of identical twins. From germline, CDR1 is MGHDK and CDR2 SYGVNS. V lost 6 bases and J lost 5; bases outside the gene matches: 7. This CDR3 has 15 amino acids. Overall study results and limits: Conclusions leaned on cross-sectional statistical analysis and did not track the same donors over time. There were fewer insertions in abundant cord blood beta clonotypes, but memory repertoires showed no such pattern.

Donors uniformly comprised healthy Caucasians. This chain joins TRBV25-1 and TRBJ1-3; TRBD1 aligns across 10 bases. The specimen was naive T cells sorted from blood. The receptor was isolated from a man younger than 30 in good health. CDR3 protein: CASRGDRGYRNTIYF. The CDR3 DNA follows: TGTGCCAGCAGGGGGGACAGGGGTTATAGAAACACCATATATTTT.